This entry describes one TCR beta chain. Its antigen is not identified. PCR primers comprised 60 Vbeta and 13 Jbeta primers. This table comes from immunoSEQ multiplex PCR, and its TCRdb copy is limited to in-frame clones, with some not included. This sample has around 50,000 clones, with approximately 68% found just once. The entry originates in a study of cytomegalovirus exposure and HLA in healthy donors. Whole-study findings and limits: In an earlier analysis, in approximately 630 donors, most V segments appeared productive either ~87% or ~30% of the time.

Sequencing used PBMCs. This TCR was recovered from a man between 25 and 39 years old in good health and CMV-seronegative.

The CDR3, as DNA: TGTGCCAGACCCCAAGGGGCAACGGATGTCTATGAGCAGTTCTTC. It codes for CARPQGATDVYEQFF. This rearrangement joins TRBV19 to TRBJ2-1; a possible D gene is TRBD1 (5 bases). The CDR3 contains 15 residues. CDR1 and CDR2 (germline): LNHDA, SQIVND (reference sequence). Trimming took 9 bases from V and 8 from J, leaving 23 bases between them.